This T cell receptor (beta chain) was retrieved from a study of T cell repertoires in cytomegalovirus infection. The overall study: Carrying CMV and the relevant HLA type showed in public TCR beta signatures. Study-level findings and limits: Carriers of CMV and the relevant HLA type were discriminated by public TCR beta frequency. Dominant in the ex vivo response were TCR beta clonotypes restricted by HLA-C and specific for CMV.

TCRdb redid the calling of the reads with MiXCR, one entry per CDR3 protein. The sample gives 300,000 or so distinct CDR3 sequences, around 10% of which show up once; approximately 2.3% is in the top ten. This clonotype was detected many times. Its antigen is as yet unknown. The clonotype originates from a human donor in good health (CMV status not recorded). Some clones in this sample may be carry-over from other donors' samples. The sequencing input was PBMCs.

The CDR3, as DNA: TGTGCCAGCAGTCCCCAACAGGGAGGATCACCCCTCCACTTT. The encoded protein is CASSPQQGGSPLHF. The V gene is TRBV12-3 or TRBV12-4, the J gene TRBJ1-6, with TRBD1 as a possible D gene (6 bases). V lost 5 bases, J lost 10 bases, and 15 bases lay in between. The length of the CDR3 is 14 residues.